This is a list of T cell receptor beta chains from one sample in a study of T cell changes during pregnancy in multiple sclerosis. Profiled with immunoSEQ multiplex PCR; TCRdb holds only in-frame clones, not every one. The sample comprises some 38,000 clones, 88% of which are singletons, and approximately 6.7% rests with the top ten. The sample in question was CD8+ T cells from peripheral blood mononuclear cells, obtained in the third trimester of pregnancy. These receptors originate from a female donor with multiple sclerosis, enrolled in a pregnancy study. Both conserved end residues are part of each CDR3.

CDR3aa: CASSIDEQYF
v_gene: TRBV28
j_gene: TRBJ2-7

CDR3aa: CASSVGQGTGFRAEAFF
v_gene: TRBV4-1
j_gene: TRBJ1-1

CDR3aa: CASSHRDREDEQFF
v_gene: TRBV28
j_gene: TRBJ2-1

CDR3aa: CASSLVGGGAFEQYF
v_gene: TRBV11-2
j_gene: TRBJ2-7

CDR3aa: CASSLKPGASTYNEQFF
v_gene: TRBV11-2
j_gene: TRBJ2-1

CDR3aa: CASSWGRFYGYTF
v_gene: TRBV6-5
j_gene: TRBJ1-2

CDR3aa: CASSDSTSGGDTQYF
v_gene: TRBV6-4
j_gene: TRBJ2-3

CDR3aa: CASSLGQNTEAFF
v_gene: TRBV7-3
j_gene: TRBJ1-1

CDR3aa: CAWNTGLNTEAFF
v_gene: TRBV30
j_gene: TRBJ1-1

CDR3aa: CASSQAGTSGGWDTGELFF
v_gene: TRBV4-3
j_gene: TRBJ2-2

CDR3aa: CASSEPTAGSDYGYTF
v_gene: TRBV9
j_gene: TRBJ1-2

CDR3aa: CASSYDRGYTGELFF
v_gene: TRBV2
j_gene: TRBJ2-2

CDR3aa: CASSARQDTGELFF
v_gene: TRBV6-4
j_gene: TRBJ2-2

CDR3aa: CASTRGPLDNSLYEQYF
v_gene: TRBV4-3
j_gene: TRBJ2-7

CDR3aa: CASSTHPGQGNEKLFF
v_gene: TRBV7-6
j_gene: TRBJ1-4

CDR3aa: CASSLAQGMNTEAFF
v_gene: TRBV7-6
j_gene: TRBJ1-1

CDR3aa: CASSHAGTQQETQYF
v_gene: TRBV6-5
j_gene: TRBJ2-5

CDR3aa: CASSQVAGPYGYTF
v_gene: TRBV4-1
j_gene: TRBJ1-2

CDR3aa: CASSLAGGASETQYF
v_gene: TRBV7-6
j_gene: TRBJ2-5

CDR3aa: CASSLTGKETQYF
v_gene: TRBV5-5
j_gene: TRBJ2-5

CDR3aa: CASKRAGGHTGELFF
v_gene: TRBV28
j_gene: TRBJ2-2

CDR3aa: CASSQGGDVAYEQYF
v_gene: TRBV4-1
j_gene: TRBJ2-7

CDR3aa: CASSSGLFTDTQYF
v_gene: TRBV7-3
j_gene: TRBJ2-3

CDR3aa: CASTQWQGVYNEQFF
v_gene: TRBV6-1
j_gene: TRBJ2-1

CDR3aa: CASSRGNTIYF
v_gene: TRBV5-5
j_gene: TRBJ1-3

CDR3aa: CASSLWGGNKYSTDTQYF
v_gene: TRBV7-3
j_gene: TRBJ2-3

CDR3aa: CASTFDGENTEAFF
v_gene: TRBV5-1
j_gene: TRBJ1-1

CDR3aa: CASSQEPSYYEQYF
v_gene: TRBV13
j_gene: TRBJ2-7

CDR3aa: CASSRRGGLGNSPLHF
v_gene: TRBV4-1
j_gene: TRBJ1-6

CDR3aa: CASSSRSSEKLFF
v_gene: TRBV19
j_gene: TRBJ1-4

CDR3aa: CASRTLAGETDTQYF
v_gene: TRBV5-4
j_gene: TRBJ2-3

CDR3aa: CASSLTQGGYIYEQYF
v_gene: TRBV5-6
j_gene: TRBJ2-7

CDR3aa: CASSLLAGGTYNEQFF
v_gene: TRBV7-9
j_gene: TRBJ2-1

CDR3aa: CASGLGTGDGYTF
v_gene: TRBV7-3
j_gene: TRBJ1-2

CDR3aa: CATSDRQRTDTGELFF
v_gene: TRBV15
j_gene: TRBJ2-2

CDR3aa: CASSPEGAQSYEQYF
v_gene: TRBV11-2
j_gene: TRBJ2-7

CDR3aa: CASSVVGTGAETQYF
v_gene: TRBV9
j_gene: TRBJ2-5

CDR3aa: CAITGTSGSYNEQFF
v_gene: TRBV10-3
j_gene: TRBJ2-1

CDR3aa: CASSSLAGGPDTQYF
v_gene: TRBV6-5
j_gene: TRBJ2-3

CDR3aa: CASSLIRTNEKLFF
v_gene: TRBV5-6
j_gene: TRBJ1-4

CDR3aa: CAISEVEFYEQYF
v_gene: TRBV10-3
j_gene: TRBJ2-7

CDR3aa: CASSHLAGRTYEQYF
v_gene: TRBV5-6
j_gene: TRBJ2-7

CDR3aa: CASYGDRAGAFF
v_gene: TRBV18
j_gene: TRBJ1-1

CDR3aa: CATKLAGDVNEQFF
v_gene: TRBV2
j_gene: TRBJ2-1